One and the same sample provided the 18 T cell receptor beta chains below, sequenced in a study of beta chain features in type 1 diabetes. The entirety of the isolated RNA underwent reverse transcription, so expressed TCRB transcripts were sequenced. Generated by immunoSEQ multiplex PCR, the TCRdb table keeps only in-frame clones and is missing some. The sample has about 900,000 clones; 17% are singletons. The specimen was naive CD4+ T cells from blood. These receptors originate from a woman between 18 and 30 years old in good health.

The chain employs TRBV15 and TRBJ2-7; D is ambiguous. The length of the CDR3 is 13 residues. Trimming took 3 bases from V and 1 from J, leaving 7 bases between them. Germline CDR1 is LNHNV and CDR2 is YYDKDF (reference sequence). CDR3 DNA: TGTGCCACCAGCAGTAGGTCGTCCTACGAGCAGTACTTC. Amino acid sequence: CATSSRSSYEQYF.

This clone was seen a handful of times. The chain recombines TRBV14 with TRBJ2-1, with 9 bases that match TRBD2. The CDR3 runs 15 residues. Germline V gene data show CDR1 as SGHDN and CDR2 as FVKESK. J was trimmed by 4 bases and V by 1 base; bases with no gene match: 2. This CDR3 reads CASSQVAGVYNEQFF. CDR3 coding DNA: TGTGCCAGCAGCCAAGTAGCGGGAGTGTACAATGAGCAGTTCTTC.

The chain employs TRBV7-3 and TRBJ2-5; D may be TRBD2 (5 bases). CDR3 length equals 14 residues. V gave up 2 bases and J gave up 4 bases, with 11 bases separating them. The germline V gene encodes CDR1 SGHTA and CDR2 FQGTGA. CDR3 residues: CASSLGPTRETQYF. The DNA of the CDR3 is TGTGCCAGCAGCTTAGGTCCCACTAGAGAGACCCAGTACTTC.

The CDR3 sequence: CASSSAGGEFF. In DNA form, the CDR3 reads TGTGCCAGCAGCTCAGCGGGAGGGGAGTTCTTC. The chain links TRBV7-9 to TRBJ2-1, with TRBD2 matching over 10 bases. Germline CDR1 SEHNR, CDR2 FQNEAQ (reference sequence). With V trimmed by 4 bases and J by 14 bases, 2 bases remained unmatched. The CDR3 loop spans 11 amino acids.

This clone was recorded a few times. CDR3 region: CASSTQRHLTDTQYF. CDR3 DNA sequence: TGTGCCAGTAGTACCCAACGTCACCTTACAGATACGCAGTATTTT. The V call is TRBV19, the J call TRBJ2-3; D is undetermined. Germline V gene lookup returns CDR1 LNHDA and CDR2 SQIVND (reference sequence). The CDR3 spans 15 residues. V was clipped by 4 bases and J by 3 bases, with 14 bases between them.

CDR3 sequence reads: CASSFANTGELFF. The CDR3 DNA sequence: TGTGCCAGCAGTTTTGCGAACACCGGGGAGCTGTTTTTT. The chain links TRBV28 to TRBJ2-2; D is unclear. CDR1 is MDHEN and CDR2 is SYDVKM in the germline V gene. The CDR3 has 13 amino acids. V lost 3 bases and J 0 bases, leaving 2 bases between the germline ends.

This clone was recorded many times. V usage is TRBV28 and J usage is TRBJ2-7; D gene ambiguous. V lost 1 base to trimming and J lost 6 bases, with 10 bases between them. Germline assignment: CDR1 MDHEN and CDR2 SYDVKM. This CDR3 has 13 amino acids. The CDR3 spells CASSLLVLREQYF. CDR3 sequence (DNA): TGTGCCAGCAGTTTATTGGTGCTCCGCGAGCAGTACTTC.

This clone has just a few counts. The rearrangement uses TRBV7-2 and TRBJ1-2, with a tentative D call TRBD1 (6 bases). Germline V lookup: CDR1 SGHTA, CDR2 FQGNSA. V was cut by 5 bases and J by 2 bases, with 18 bases left in between. The CDR3 is 16 residues long. The CDR3 loop is CASSLVVTQGNYGYTF. The CDR3 DNA reads TGTGCCAGCAGCCTAGTAGTAACACAGGGAAACTATGGCTACACCTTC.

The V and J genes are TRBV5-4 and TRBJ2-1; 15 bases align to TRBD2. Germline V gene data show CDR1 as SGHNT and CDR2 as YYREEE (reference sequence). J lost 6 bases, V lost 3 bases, and 10 bases had no gene match. This CDR3 has 18 amino acids. The CDR3 region is CASSSLGTSGRRGNEQFF. The CDR3 coding sequence is TGTGCCAGCAGCTCCCTCGGGACTAGCGGGAGGAGAGGCAATGAGCAGTTCTTC.

The genes are TRBV4-2 and TRBJ2-3; 7 bases are a match to TRBD2. Germline assignment: CDR1 LGHNA and CDR2 YNFKEQ. The CDR3 has 16 residues. V was pared by 4 bases and J by 3 bases, with 10 bases of the junction left unmatched. The CDR3 region is CASSPRRAGDTDTQYF. The CDR3 coding sequence is TGTGCCAGCAGCCCTCGTCGGGCGGGAGATACAGATACGCAGTATTTT.

This clone showed up just a few times. The chain has TRBV4-3 and TRBJ2-1; 15 nucleotides agree with TRBD2. Germline V CDR1 and CDR2: LGHNA, YSLEER. CDR3 length: 20 residues. V lost 3 bases and J lost 7; bases outside the gene matches: 16. The CDR3: CASSQGGLAGGPRGRNEQFF. The CDR3 coding sequence is TGCGCCAGCAGCCAGGGGGGACTAGCGGGAGGACCCCGGGGGCGAAATGAGCAGTTCTTC.

The CDR3: CASSQAVGTEAFF. CDR3 in DNA: TGTGCCAGCAGCCAAGCGGTCGGCACTGAAGCTTTCTTT. This chain links TRBV14 with TRBJ1-1; D call uncertain. The CDR3 has 13 residues. Between the trimmed V and J ends, which lost 1 base and 4 bases, there was a span of 7 bases. Germline CDR1 reads SGHDN; CDR2 reads FVKESK.

The V gene is TRBV7-2, the J gene TRBJ2-7, with D tentatively TRBD2 (6 bases). CDR3 length: 14 amino acids. The germline gives CDR1 SGHTA, CDR2 FQGNSA. V dropped 5 bases and J dropped 4 bases, with 15 bases sitting between them. The CDR3 spells CASSPPGLIYEQYF. The CDR3, as DNA: TGTGCCAGCAGCCCGCCGGGACTTATATACGAGCAGTACTTC.

This clone was detected a few times. The genes are TRBV9 and TRBJ2-2, with 11 bases lining up with TRBD2. The germline gives CDR1 SGDLS, CDR2 YYNGEE. The ends lost 0 bases at V and 4 bases at J; junction bases unmatched: 8. The length of the CDR3 is 18 residues. CDR3 bases: TGTGCCAGCAGCGTAGGAGGCGGGACTAGCGGACCCACCGGGGAGCTGTTTTTT. Its translation: CASSVGGGTSGPTGELFF.

CDR3 loop: CASRPSPTEQYF. The CDR3 bases are TGTGCCAGCAGGCCGTCTCCCACCGAGCAGTACTTC. V gene TRBV6-1 combines with J gene TRBJ2-7; no reliable D call. The CDR3 contains 12 residues. With 6 bases removed from V and 6 bases from J, the gap between germline ends came to 12 bases. Germline CDR1 is MNHNS and CDR2 is SASEGT.

The rearrangement joins TRBV19 to TRBJ2-5; tentatively, D is TRBD1 or TRBD2 (5 bases each). V gave up 4 bases and J gave up 5 bases, with 17 bases separating them. This CDR3 is 15 amino acids long. Germline V gene sequence: CDR1 LNHDA, CDR2 SQIVND (reference sequence). The CDR3 nucleotides are TGTGCCAGTAGTAACCGAGCGGCCGAGGGGGAGACCCAGTACTTC. It specifies CASSNRAAEGETQYF.

The sample holds a few counts of this clone. The chain recombines TRBV2 with TRBJ2-6, with 8 bases fitting TRBD1. This CDR3 has 16 residues. Germline CDR1 SNHLY, CDR2 FYNNEI. V gave up 6 bases and J gave up 0 bases; unmatched junction bases: 4. The DNA of the CDR3 is TGTGCCAGCAGAGGGGGGACAGGCTCTGGGGCCAACGTCCTGACTTTC. Its protein product is CASRGGTGSGANVLTF.

This clone occurred a few times. The chain combines TRBV7-2 with TRBJ1-1; no reliable D call. The length of the CDR3 is 14 residues. CDR1 and CDR2 (germline): SGHTA, FQGNSA. The germline V and J ends were trimmed by 1 base and 1 base, with 7 bases remaining between them. CDR3 region: CASSLDRANTEAFF. In DNA, the CDR3 is TGTGCCAGCAGCTTAGACAGAGCGAACACTGAAGCTTTCTTT.